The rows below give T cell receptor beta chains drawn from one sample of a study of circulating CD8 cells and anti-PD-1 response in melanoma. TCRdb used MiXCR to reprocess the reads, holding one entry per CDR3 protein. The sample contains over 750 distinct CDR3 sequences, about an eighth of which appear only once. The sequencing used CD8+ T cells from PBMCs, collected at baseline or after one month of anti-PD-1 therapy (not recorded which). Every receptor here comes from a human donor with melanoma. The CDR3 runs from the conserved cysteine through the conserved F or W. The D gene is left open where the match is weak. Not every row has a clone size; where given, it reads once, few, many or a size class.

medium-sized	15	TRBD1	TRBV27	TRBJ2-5	TGTGCCAGCAGTGCCCTCCAGGGGGCAGGAGAGACCCAGTACTTC	CASSALQGAGETQYF
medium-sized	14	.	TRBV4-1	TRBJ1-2	TGCGCCAGCAGCCAAGGTCTTGGTGGCTATGGCTACACCTTC	CASSQGLGGYGYTF
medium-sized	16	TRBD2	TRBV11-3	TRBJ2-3	TGTGCCAGCTCCAGTCGGGAGGGGGGCCGCACAGATACGCAGTATTTT	CASSSREGGRTDTQYF
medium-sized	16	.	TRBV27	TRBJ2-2	TGTGCCAGCACTTTGATTCACTACGGGAACACCGGGGAGCTGTTTTTT	CASTLIHYGNTGELFF
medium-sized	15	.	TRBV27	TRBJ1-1	TGTGCCAGCAGTTTATCCAGGGGTGGGAACACTGAAGCTTTCTTT	CASSLSRGGNTEAFF
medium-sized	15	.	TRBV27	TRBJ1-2	TGTGCCAGCAGGTCCTGGACGGATTCTAACTATGGCTACACCTTC	CASRSWTDSNYGYTF
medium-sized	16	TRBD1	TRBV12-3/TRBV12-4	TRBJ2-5	TGTGCCAGCACCTCGACAGGGAACCATCTCATCCAGACCCAGTACTTC	CASTSTGNHLIQTQYF
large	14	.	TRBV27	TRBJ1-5	TGTGCCAGCAGTTACACAAAGAGCAATCAGCCCCAGCATTTT	CASSYTKSNQPQHF
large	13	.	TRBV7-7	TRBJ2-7	TGTGCCAGCAGCGAAACACAGGGCTACGAGCAGTACTTC	CASSETQGYEQYF
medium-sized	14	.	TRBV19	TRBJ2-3	TGTGCCAGTAGTATTTGGGGGCATAAAGATACGCAGTATTTT	CASSIWGHKDTQYF
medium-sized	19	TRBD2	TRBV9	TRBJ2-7	TGTGCCAGCAGCGAAAACCCGGGACTAGCGGGGGGCCTCTCTGGGGAGCAGTACTTC	CASSENPGLAGGLSGEQYF
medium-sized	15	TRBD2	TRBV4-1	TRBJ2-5	TGCGCCAGCAGCCCACTAGCGGGGGGATCGGAGACCCAGTACTTC	CASSPLAGGSETQYF
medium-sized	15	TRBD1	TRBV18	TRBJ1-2	TGTGCCAGCTCACCAGGCGGGACAGGGGTCGATGGCTACACCTTC	CASSPGGTGVDGYTF
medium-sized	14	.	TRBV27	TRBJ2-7	TGTGCCAGCAGTGTACAAGGGGGTCCCTACGAGCAGTACTTC	CASSVQGGPYEQYF
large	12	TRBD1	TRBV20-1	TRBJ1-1	TGCAGAGTCCGACAGGGAGCCACTGAAGCTTTCTTT	CRVRQGATEAFF
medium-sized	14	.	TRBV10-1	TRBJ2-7	TGCGCCAGCAGTGATGGGGTCCGGCCCTACGAGCAGTACTTC	CASSDGVRPYEQYF
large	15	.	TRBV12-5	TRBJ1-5	TGTGCTAGTGGTTTGAAGGACAGACAAAATCAGCCCCAGCATTTT	CASGLKDRQNQPQHF
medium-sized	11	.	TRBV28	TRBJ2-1	TGTGCCAGCAGTTATAGCGAGGCGCAGTTCTTC	CASSYSEAQFF
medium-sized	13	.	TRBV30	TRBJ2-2	TGTGCCTGGAGTAGGGGGGCTGGCGGGGAGCTGTTTTTT	CAWSRGAGGELFF
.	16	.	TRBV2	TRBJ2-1	TGCGCCAGCAGTGATCCCTCCGAAGCCACGTCAGATGAGCAGTTCTTC	CASSDPSEATSDEQFF
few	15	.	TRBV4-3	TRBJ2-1	TGCGCCAGCAGCCACGGGGTGGGGGTAAGCAATGAGCAGTTCTTC	CASSHGVGVSNEQFF
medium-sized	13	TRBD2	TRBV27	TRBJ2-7	TGTGCCAGCAGTCCCGGGACTAGCGGATATCAGTACTTC	CASSPGTSGYQYF
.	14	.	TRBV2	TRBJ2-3	TGTGCCAGCAGTGGGGGCGGGGACTCAGATACGCAGTATTTT	CASSGGGDSDTQYF
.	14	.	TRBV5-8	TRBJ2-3	TGTGCCAGCAGCGGGGTAGCCGGGACAGATACGCAGTATTTT	CASSGVAGTDTQYF
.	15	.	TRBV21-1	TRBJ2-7	TGTGCCAGCCCCATCTGGAGGCAGGATGGCTACGAGCAGTACTTC	CASPIWRQDGYEQYF
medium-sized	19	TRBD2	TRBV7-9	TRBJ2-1	TGTGCCAGCAGCTTATCCCTTACTAGCGGGGGGGTGTCCTACAATGAGCAGTTCTTC	CASSLSLTSGGVSYNEQFF
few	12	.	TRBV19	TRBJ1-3	TGTGCCAGTACCCACTCTGGAAACACCATATATTTT	CASTHSGNTIYF
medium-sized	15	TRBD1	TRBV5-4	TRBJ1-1	TGTGCCAGCAGCGGGACAGGGTCTTGGGACACTGAAGCTTTCTTT	CASSGTGSWDTEAFF
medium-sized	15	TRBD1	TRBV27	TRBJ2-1	TGTGCCAGCAGTTTAACACAGGGGCCCTACAATGAGCAGTTCTTC	CASSLTQGPYNEQFF
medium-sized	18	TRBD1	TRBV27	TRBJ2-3	TGTGCCAGCAGTTTTTTACCTGGGGACAGGCCAATGACAGATACGCAGTATTTT	CASSFLPGDRPMTDTQYF
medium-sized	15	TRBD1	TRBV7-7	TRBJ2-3	TGTGCTAGCAGCCTCCGGGACAGTCCCACAGATACGCAGTATTTT	CASSLRDSPTDTQYF
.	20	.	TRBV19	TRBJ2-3	TGTGCCAGTAGTATAGATGGGTCTCCGGGACTCCAGCCTAGCACAGATACGCAGTATTTT	CASSIDGSPGLQPSTDTQYF
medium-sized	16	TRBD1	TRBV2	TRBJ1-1	TGTGCCAGCAGTGAAAATATGGACAGGGCTCCCACTGAAGCTTTCTTT	CASSENMDRAPTEAFF
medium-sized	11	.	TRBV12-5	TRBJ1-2	TGTGCTAGTGGTCCCCAGGGAGGCTACACCTTC	CASGPQGGYTF
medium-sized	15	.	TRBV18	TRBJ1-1	TGTGCCAGCTCACCACCGGGACACCTAAACACTGAAGCTTTCTTT	CASSPPGHLNTEAFF
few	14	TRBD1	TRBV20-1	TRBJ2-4	TGCAGTGCTACAGATTCTGACAGGGCGAACATTCAGTACTTC	CSATDSDRANIQYF
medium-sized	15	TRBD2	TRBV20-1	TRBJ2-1	TGCAGTGCTAGAGGCTTCACGGGGGGGCCAGATGAGCAGTTCTTC	CSARGFTGGPDEQFF
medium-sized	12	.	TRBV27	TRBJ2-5	TGTGCCAGCCGGGACGGGGGCGAGACCCAGTACTTC	CASRDGGETQYF
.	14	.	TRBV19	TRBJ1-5	TGTGCCAGTAGTATCCTCCTCGGCAATCAGCCCCAGCATTTT	CASSILLGNQPQHF
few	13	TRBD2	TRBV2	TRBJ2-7	TGTGCCAGCCTAGCGGGGGGAAGCTACGAGCAGTACTTC	CASLAGGSYEQYF
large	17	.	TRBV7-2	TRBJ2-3	TGTGCCAGCAGCTTAGATCCCGGGGGTACTAGCACAGATACGCAGTATTTT	CASSLDPGGTSTDTQYF
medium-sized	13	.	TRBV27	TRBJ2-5	TGTGCCAGCAGCCCCCCTTACCGCGAGACCCAGTACTTC	CASSPPYRETQYF
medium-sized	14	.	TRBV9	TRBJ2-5	TGTGCCAGCAGCTCAGAGCGCTTCCAAGAGACCCAGTACTTC	CASSSERFQETQYF
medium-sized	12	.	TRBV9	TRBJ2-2	TGTGCCAGCAGCGTAGACGTCGGGGAGCTGTTTTTT	CASSVDVGELFF
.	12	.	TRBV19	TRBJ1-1	TGTGCCAGTAGTATTGGGTGGACTGAAGCTTTCTTC	CASSIGWTEAFF
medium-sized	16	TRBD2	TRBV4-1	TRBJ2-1	TGCGCCAGCAGCCATGGGACTAGCGGGGGTATATATGAGCAGTTCTTC	CASSHGTSGGIYEQFF
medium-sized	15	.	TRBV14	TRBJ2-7	TGTGCCAGCAGCCAAGATGGGGGCTTTCTCTACGAGCAGTACTTC	CASSQDGGFLYEQYF
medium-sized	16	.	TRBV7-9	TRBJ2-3	TGTGCCAGCAGCTTAAATCCGTCAGGAGAGGGGGATACGCAGTATTTT	CASSLNPSGEGDTQYF
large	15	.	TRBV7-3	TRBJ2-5	TGTGCCAGCAGCTCCACCGGGACATGGGGAGAGACCCAGTACTTC	CASSSTGTWGETQYF
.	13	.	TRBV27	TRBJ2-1	TGTGCCAGCAGGGGACCCTCCTACAATGAGCAGTTCTTC	CASRGPSYNEQFF